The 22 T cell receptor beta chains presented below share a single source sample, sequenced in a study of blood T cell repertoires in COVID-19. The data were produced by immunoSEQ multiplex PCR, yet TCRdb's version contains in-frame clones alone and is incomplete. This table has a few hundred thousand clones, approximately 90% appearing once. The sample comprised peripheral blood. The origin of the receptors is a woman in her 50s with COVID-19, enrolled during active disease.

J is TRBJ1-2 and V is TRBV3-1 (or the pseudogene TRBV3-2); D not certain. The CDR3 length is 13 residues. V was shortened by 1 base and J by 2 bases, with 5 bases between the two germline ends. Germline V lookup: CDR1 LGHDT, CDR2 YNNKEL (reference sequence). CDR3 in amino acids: CASSQVRNYGYTF. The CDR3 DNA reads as TGTGCCAGCAGCCAAGTACGGAACTATGGCTACACCTTC.

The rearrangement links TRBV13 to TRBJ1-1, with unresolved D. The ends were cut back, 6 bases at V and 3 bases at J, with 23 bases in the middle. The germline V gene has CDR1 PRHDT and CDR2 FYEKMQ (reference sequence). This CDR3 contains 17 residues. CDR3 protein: CASRNLRREFADTEAFF. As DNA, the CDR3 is TGTGCCAGCAGGAATCTACGGAGGGAATTTGCGGACACTGAAGCTTTCTTT. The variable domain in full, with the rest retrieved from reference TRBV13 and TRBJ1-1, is AAGVIQSPRHLIKEKRETATLKCYPIPRHDTVYWYQQGPGQDPQFLISFYEKMQSDKGSIPDRFSAQQFSDYHSELNMSSLELGDSALYFCASRNLRREFADTEAFFGQGTRLTVV.

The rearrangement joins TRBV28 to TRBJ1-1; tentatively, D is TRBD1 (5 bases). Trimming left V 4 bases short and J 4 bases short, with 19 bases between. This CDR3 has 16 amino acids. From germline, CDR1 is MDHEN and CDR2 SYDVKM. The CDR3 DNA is TGTGCCAGCAGTTCTTCCGGACACTCGTTTCTCACTGAAGCTTTCTTT. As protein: CASSSSGHSFLTEAFF.

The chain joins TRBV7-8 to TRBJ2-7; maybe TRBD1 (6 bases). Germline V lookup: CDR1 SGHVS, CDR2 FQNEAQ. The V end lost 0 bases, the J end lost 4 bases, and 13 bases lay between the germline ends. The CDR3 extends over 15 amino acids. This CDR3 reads CASSLAGTGIYEQYF. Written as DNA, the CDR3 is TGTGCCAGCAGCTTAGCGGGTACAGGGATATACGAGCAGTACTTC. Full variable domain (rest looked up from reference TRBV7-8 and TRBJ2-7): GAGVSQSPRYKVAKRGQDVALRCDPISGHVSLFWYQQALGQGPEFLTYFQNEAQLDKSGLPSDRFFAERPEGSVSTLKIQRTQQEDSAVYLCASSLAGTGIYEQYFGPGTRLTVT.

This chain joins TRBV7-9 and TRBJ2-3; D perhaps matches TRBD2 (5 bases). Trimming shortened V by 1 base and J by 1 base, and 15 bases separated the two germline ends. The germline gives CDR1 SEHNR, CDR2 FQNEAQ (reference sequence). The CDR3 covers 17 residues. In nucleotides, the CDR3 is TGTGCCAGCAGCTTAGAGCGCCGGGCGGGCCGCACAGATACGCAGTATTTT. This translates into CASSLERRAGRTDTQYF.

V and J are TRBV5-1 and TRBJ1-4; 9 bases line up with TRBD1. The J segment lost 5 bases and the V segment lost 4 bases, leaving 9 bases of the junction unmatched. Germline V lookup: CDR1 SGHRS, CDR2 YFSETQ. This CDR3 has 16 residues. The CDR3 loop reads CASSTAPGQGNEKLFF. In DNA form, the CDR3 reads TGCGCCAGCAGCACGGCCCCGGGACAGGGAAATGAAAAACTGTTTTTT.

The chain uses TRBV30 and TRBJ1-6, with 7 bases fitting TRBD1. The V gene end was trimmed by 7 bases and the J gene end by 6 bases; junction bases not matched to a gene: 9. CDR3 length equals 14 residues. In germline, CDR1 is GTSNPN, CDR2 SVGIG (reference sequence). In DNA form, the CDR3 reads TGTGCCTACGAGACAGGGAAAAGTAATTCACCCCTCCACTTT. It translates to CAYETGKSNSPLHF.

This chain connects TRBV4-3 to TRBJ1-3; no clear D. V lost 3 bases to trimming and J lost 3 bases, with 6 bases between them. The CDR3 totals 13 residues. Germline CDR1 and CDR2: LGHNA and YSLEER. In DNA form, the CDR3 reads TGCGCCAGCAGCCAGGAGGGTGGAAACACCATATATTTT. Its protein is CASSQEGGNTIYF.

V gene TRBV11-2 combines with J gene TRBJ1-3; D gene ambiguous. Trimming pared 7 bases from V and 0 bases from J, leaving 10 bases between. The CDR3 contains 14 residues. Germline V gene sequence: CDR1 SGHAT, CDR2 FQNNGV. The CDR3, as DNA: TGTGCCAGCACCCTCCGCAGCTCTGGAAACACCATATATTTT. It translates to CASTLRSSGNTIYF.

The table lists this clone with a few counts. The CDR3 coding sequence is TGCGCCAGCAGCACCGGACAAAACAATGAGCAGTTCTTC. Amino acids: CASSTGQNNEQFF. The rearrangement uses TRBV5-1 and TRBJ2-1; D possibly corresponds to TRBD1 (5 bases). The CDR3 length is 13 residues. V shed 4 bases and J shed 5 bases, with 10 bases lying between them. Germline values: CDR1 SGHRS, CDR2 YFSETQ.

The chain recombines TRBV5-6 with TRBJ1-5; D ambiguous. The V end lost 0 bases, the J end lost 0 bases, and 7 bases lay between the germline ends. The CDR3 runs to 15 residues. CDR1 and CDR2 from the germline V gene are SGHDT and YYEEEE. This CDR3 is CASSLVGDSNQPQHF. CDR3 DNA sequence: TGTGCCAGCAGCTTGGTCGGGGATAGCAATCAGCCCCAGCATTTT.

As DNA, the CDR3 is TGTGCCAGCAGCAAGAGGGTCTGGAGAGGTCCGTACGAGCAGTACTTC. This translates into CASSKRVWRGPYEQYF. This chain joins TRBV21-1 and TRBJ2-7; the table assigns TRBD2, which was not confirmed against the DNA. TRBV21-1 is a pseudogene. This CDR3 has 16 residues.

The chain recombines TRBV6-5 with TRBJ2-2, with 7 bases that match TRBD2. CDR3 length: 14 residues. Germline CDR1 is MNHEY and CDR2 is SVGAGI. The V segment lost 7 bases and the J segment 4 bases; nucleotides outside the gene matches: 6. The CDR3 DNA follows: TGTGCCAGCACGGGGGAGGGAGTCACCGGGGAGCTGTTTTTT. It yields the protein CASTGEGVTGELFF.

The CDR3 DNA is TGTGCCAGCAGTGCACTGGGACTAACACAGTTCTTC. It translates to CASSALGLTQFF. J is TRBJ2-1 and V is TRBV27; TRBD2 matches at 7 bases. The CDR3 is 12 amino acids. Germline lookup yields CDR1 MNHEY and CDR2 SMNVEV (reference sequence). The junction had 8 bases not matched to a gene; V was cut back by 5 bases and J by 13 bases.

As DNA, the CDR3 is TGTGCCAGCAGTCAGACCGGGCGGGTCTACAATGAGCAGTTCTTC. Protein product: CASSQTGRVYNEQFF. The genes are TRBV27 and TRBJ2-1; D possibly corresponds to TRBD2 (5 bases). The ends were cut back, 5 bases at V and 3 bases at J, with 14 bases in the middle. The V gene's germline CDR1 is MNHEY and CDR2 SMNVEV (reference sequence). This CDR3 has 15 amino acids.

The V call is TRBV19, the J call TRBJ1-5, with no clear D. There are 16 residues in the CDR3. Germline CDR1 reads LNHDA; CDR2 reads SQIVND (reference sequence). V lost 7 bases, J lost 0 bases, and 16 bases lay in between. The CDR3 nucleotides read TGTGCCAGTAACCTAAATGGGCAGATTAGCAATCAGCCCCAGCATTTT. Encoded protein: CASNLNGQISNQPQHF. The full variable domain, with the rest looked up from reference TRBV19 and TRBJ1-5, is DGGITQSPKYLFRKEGQNVTLSCEQNLNHDAMYWYRQDPGQGLRLIYYSQIVNDFQKGDIAEGYSVSREKKESFPLTVTSAQKNPTAFYLCASNLNGQISNQPQHFGDGTRLSIL.

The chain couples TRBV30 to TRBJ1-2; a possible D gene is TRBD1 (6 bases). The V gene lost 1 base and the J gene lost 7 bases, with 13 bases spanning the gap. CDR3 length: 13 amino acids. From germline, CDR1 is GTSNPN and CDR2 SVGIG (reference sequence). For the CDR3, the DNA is TGTGCCTGGAGTGCGCGGGGGGCAGCTGGCTACACCTTC. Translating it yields CAWSARGAAGYTF.

CDR3 loop: CASSLAGSEQFF. CDR3 in DNA: TGTGCCAGCAGCTTGGCCGGGAGTGAGCAGTTCTTC. The chain employs TRBV7-9 and TRBJ2-1, with D maybe TRBD2 (6 bases). Germline V gives CDR1 SEHNR, CDR2 FQNEAQ (reference sequence). This CDR3 comprises 12 residues. Trimming removed 3 bases from V and 9 bases from J, with 9 bases in between.

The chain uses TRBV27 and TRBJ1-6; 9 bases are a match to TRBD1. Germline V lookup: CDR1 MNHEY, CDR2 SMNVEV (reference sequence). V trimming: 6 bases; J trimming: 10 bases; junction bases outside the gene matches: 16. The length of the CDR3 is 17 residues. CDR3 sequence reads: CASSKTGGALNGSPLHF. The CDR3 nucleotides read TGTGCCAGCAGCAAAACAGGGGGCGCACTTAACGGGTCACCCCTCCACTTT.

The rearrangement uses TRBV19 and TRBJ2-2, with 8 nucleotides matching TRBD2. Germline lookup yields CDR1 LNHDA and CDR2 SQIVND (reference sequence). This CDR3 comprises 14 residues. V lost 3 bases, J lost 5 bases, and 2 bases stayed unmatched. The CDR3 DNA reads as TGTGCCAGTAGTATTCGCGGGAGGACCGGGGAGCTGTTTTTT. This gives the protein CASSIRGRTGELFF.

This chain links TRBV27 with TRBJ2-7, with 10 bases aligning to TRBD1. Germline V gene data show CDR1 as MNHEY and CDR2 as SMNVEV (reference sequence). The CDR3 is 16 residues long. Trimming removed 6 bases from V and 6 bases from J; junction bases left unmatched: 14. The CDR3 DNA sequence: TGTGCCAGCAGGGCGACGGGACAGGGGAGGGTAACCGAGCAGTACTTC. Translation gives CASRATGQGRVTEQYF.

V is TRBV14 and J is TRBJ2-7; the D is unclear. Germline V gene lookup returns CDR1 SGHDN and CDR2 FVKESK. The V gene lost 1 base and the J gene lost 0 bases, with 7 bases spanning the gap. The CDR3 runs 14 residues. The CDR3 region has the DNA TGTGCCAGCAGCCAAGTAAGGAGCTCCTACGAGCAGTACTTC. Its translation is CASSQVRSSYEQYF.